The present entry profiles one TCR beta chain with its context. Its antigen is unidentified. These data are taken from a study of T cell responses to AZD1222 COVID-19 vaccine. Study background: Pooling covered second doses at about 4 or about 12 weeks.

The protocol was immunoSEQ multiplex PCR, while the TCRdb copy is restricted to in-frame clones and leaves out a portion. The sample comprises more than 110,000 clones, approximately 89% of which are singletons, and approximately 4.8% rests with the top ten. The CDR3 extends over 11 amino acids. Germline CDR1 is SGHNT and CDR2 is YYREEE (reference sequence). Between the trimmed V and J ends, which lost 5 bases and 3 bases, there was a span of 5 bases. Overall study results and limits: Repertoires were obtained solely post-peak T cell response. Donors were largely white British and mainly female; clonal diversity was possibly underestimated. Breadth and depth of Spike-specific TCRs rose after two AZD1222 doses.

The chain links TRBV5-4 to TRBJ1-2; D not certain. This sequence originates from an adult in good health. Sequenced material: peripheral blood, taken on day 0 of AZD1222 vaccination. As DNA, the CDR3 is TGTGCCAGCAGTCAATACTATGGCTACACCTTC. Translated, it gives CASSQYYGYTF. Together with reference TRBV5-4 and TRBJ1-2, the CDR3 gives the full variable domain: ETGVTQSPTHLIKTRGQQVTLRCSSQSGHNTVSWYQQALGQGPQFIFQYYREEENGRGNFPPRFSGLQFPNYSSELNVNALELDDSALYLCASSQYYGYTFGSGTRLTVV.